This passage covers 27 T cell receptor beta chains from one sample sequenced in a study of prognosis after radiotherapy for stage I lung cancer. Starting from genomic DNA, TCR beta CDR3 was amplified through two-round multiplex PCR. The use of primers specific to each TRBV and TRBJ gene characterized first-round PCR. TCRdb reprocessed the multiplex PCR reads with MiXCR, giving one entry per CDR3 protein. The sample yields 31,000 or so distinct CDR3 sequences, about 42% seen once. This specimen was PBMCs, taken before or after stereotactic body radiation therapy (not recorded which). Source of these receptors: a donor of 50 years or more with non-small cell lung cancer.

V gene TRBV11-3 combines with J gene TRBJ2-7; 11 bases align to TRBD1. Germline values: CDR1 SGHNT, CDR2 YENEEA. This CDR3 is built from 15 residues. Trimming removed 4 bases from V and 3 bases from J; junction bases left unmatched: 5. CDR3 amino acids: CASSSGQGAIYEQYF. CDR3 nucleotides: TGTGCCAGCAGCTCCGGACAGGGGGCGATCTACGAGCAGTACTTC.

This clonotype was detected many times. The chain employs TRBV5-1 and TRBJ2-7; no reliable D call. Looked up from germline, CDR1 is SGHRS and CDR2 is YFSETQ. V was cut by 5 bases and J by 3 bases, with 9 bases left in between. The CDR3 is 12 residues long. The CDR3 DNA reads TGCGCCAGCAGTTCAGGTGGCTACGAGCAGTACTTC. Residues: CASSSGGYEQYF. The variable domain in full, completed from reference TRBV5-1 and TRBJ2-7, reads KAGVTQTPRYLIKTRGQQVTLSCSPISGHRSVSWYQQTPGQGLQFLFEYFSETQRNKGNFPGRFSGRQFSNSRSEMNVSTLELGDSALYLCASSSGGYEQYFGPGTRLTVT.

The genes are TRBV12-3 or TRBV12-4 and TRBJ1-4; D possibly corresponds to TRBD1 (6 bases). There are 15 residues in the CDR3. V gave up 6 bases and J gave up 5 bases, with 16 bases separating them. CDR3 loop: CASRLACTGNEKLFF. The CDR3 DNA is TGTGCCAGCAGGCTCGCATGTACAGGGAATGAAAAACTGTTTTTT.

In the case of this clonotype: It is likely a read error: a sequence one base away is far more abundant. In DNA form, the CDR3 reads TGTGCCAGCAGTGATTTACGACTAGCGGGAGGAGTCTACAATGAGCAGTTCTTC. Its translation: CASSDLRLAGGVYNEQFF. V usage is TRBV27 and J usage is TRBJ2-1; 13 nucleotides match TRBD2. The germline V gene encodes CDR1 MNHEY and CDR2 SMNVEV (reference sequence). J gave up 3 bases and V 5 bases, and 10 bases lay outside the gene matches. This CDR3 is built from 18 residues.

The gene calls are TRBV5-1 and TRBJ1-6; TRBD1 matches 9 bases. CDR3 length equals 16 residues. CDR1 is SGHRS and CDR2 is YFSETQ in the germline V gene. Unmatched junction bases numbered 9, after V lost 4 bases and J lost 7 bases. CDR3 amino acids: CASSTGTGQRNSPLHF. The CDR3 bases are TGCGCCAGCAGCACGGGGACAGGGCAGAGGAATTCACCCCTCCACTTT. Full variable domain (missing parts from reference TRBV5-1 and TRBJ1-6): KAGVTQTPRYLIKTRGQQVTLSCSPISGHRSVSWYQQTPGQGLQFLFEYFSETQRNKGNFPGRFSGRQFSNSRSEMNVSTLELGDSALYLCASSTGTGQRNSPLHFGNGTRLTVT.

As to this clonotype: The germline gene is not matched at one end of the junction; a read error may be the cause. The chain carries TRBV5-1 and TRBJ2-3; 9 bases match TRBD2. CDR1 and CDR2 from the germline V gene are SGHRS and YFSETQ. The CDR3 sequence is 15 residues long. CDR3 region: CASSLSLAGLDTQYF. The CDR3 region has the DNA TGCGCCAGCAGCTTGTCCCTAGCGGGATTGGATACTCAGTATTTT. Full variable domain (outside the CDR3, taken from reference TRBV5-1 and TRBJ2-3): KAGVTQTPRYLIKTRGQQVTLSCSPISGHRSVSWYQQTPGQGLQFLFEYFSETQRNKGNFPGRFSGRQFSNSRSEMNVSTLELGDSALYLCASSLSLAGLDTQYFGPGTRLTVL.

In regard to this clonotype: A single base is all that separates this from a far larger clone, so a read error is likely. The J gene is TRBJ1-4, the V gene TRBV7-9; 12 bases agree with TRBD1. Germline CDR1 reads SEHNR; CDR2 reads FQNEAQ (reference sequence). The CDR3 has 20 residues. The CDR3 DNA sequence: TGTGCCAGCAGATTAGATGCCGGGACAGGGGGCTATGGAACTAATGAAAAACTGTTTTTT. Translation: CASRLDAGTGGYGTNEKLFF.

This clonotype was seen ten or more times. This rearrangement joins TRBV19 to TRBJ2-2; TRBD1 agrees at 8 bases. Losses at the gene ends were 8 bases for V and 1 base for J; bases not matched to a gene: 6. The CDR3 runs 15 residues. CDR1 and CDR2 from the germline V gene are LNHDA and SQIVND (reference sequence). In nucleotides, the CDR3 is TGTGCCAGTCACAGGGGGAGATTGAACACCGGGGAGCTGTTTTTT. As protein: CASHRGRLNTGELFF.

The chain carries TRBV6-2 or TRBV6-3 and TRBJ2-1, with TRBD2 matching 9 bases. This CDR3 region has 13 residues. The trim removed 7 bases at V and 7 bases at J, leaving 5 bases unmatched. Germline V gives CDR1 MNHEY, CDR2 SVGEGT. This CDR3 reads CASIAGALNEQFF. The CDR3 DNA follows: TGTGCCAGCATAGCGGGGGCCTTGAATGAGCAGTTCTTC.

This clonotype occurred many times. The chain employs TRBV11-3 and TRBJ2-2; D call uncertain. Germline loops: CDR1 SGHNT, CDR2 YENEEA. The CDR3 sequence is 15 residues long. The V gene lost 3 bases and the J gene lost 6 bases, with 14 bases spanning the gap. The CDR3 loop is CASSFKVRSAGELFF. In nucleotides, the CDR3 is TGTGCCAGCAGCTTTAAAGTCCGGAGCGCCGGGGAGCTGTTTTTT. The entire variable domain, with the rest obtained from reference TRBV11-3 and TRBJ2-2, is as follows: EAGVVQSPRYKIIEKKQPVAFWCNPISGHNTLYWYLQNLGQGPELLIRYENEEAVDDSQLPKDRFSAERLKGVDSTLKIQPAELGDSAVYLCASSFKVRSAGELFFGEGSRLTVL.

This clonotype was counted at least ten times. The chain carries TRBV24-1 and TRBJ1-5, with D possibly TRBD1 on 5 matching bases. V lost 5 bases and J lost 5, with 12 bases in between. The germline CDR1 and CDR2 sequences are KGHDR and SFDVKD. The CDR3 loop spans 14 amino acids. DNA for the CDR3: TGTGCCACCAGTGCGGGGGGATTCGATCAGCCCCAGCATTTT. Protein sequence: CATSAGGFDQPQHF.

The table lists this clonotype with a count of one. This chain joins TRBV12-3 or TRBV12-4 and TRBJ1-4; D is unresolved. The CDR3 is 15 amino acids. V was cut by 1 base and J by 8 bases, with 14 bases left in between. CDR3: CASSLGSWPGEKLFF. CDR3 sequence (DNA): TGTGCCAGCAGTTTAGGTAGTTGGCCTGGGGAAAAACTGTTTTTT.

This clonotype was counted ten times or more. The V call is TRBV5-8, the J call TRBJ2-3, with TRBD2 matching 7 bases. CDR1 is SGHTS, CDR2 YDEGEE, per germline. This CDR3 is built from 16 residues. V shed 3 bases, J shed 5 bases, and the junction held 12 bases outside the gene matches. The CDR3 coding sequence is TGTGCCAGCAGCTCCCCCTTGGCGGGGGTAGGAGATACGCAGTATTTT. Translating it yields CASSSPLAGVGDTQYF.

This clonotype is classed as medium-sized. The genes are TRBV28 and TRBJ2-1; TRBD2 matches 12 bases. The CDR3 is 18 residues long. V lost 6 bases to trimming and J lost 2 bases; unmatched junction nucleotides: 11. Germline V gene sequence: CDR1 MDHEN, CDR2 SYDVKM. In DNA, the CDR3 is TGTGCCAGCAGCCCGAATGGACTAGCGGGAATCCCCTACAATGAGCAGTTCTTC. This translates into CASSPNGLAGIPYNEQFF. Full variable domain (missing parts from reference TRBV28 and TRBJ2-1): DVKVTQSSRYLVKRTGEKVFLECVQDMDHENMFWYRQDPGLGLRLIYFSYDVKMKEKGDIPEGYSVSREKKERFSLILESASTNQTSMYLCASSPNGLAGIPYNEQFFGPGTRLTVL.

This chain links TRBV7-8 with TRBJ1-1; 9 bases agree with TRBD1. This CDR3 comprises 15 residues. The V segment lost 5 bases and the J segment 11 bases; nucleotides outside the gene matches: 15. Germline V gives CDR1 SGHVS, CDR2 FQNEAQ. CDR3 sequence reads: CASSTRGTGIDWAFF. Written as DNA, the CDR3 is TGTGCCAGCAGCACCCGAGGGACAGGGATAGACTGGGCTTTCTTT.

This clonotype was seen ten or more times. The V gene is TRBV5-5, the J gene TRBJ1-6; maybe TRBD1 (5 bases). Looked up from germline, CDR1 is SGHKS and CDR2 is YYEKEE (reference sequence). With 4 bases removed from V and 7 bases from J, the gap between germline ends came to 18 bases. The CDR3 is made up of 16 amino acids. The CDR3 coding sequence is TGTGCCAGCAGCGCCTTTGGGACGGTTATAAATTCACCCCTCCACTTT. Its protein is CASSAFGTVINSPLHF.

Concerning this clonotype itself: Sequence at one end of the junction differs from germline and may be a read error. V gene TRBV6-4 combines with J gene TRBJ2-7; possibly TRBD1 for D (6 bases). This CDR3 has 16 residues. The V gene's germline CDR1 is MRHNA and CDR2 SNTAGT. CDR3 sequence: CASSYPGTWLPYEQYF. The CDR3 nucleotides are TGTGCCAGCAGTTACCCCGGGACATGGCTCCCCTACGAGCAATACTTC.

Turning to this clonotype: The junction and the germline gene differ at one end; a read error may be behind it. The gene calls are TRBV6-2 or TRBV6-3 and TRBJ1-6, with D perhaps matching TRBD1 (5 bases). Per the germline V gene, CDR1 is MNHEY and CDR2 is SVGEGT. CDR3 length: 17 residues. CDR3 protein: CASSPLGGGDGNSPLQF. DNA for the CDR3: TGTGCCAGCAGTCCCCTCGGTGGGGGGGATGGCAATTCACCCCTCCAATTT.

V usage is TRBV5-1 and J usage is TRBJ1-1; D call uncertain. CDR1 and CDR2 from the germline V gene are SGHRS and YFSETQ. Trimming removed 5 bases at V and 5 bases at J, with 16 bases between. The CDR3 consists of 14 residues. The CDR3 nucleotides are TGCGCCAGCAGTACCCATGAGGGTGGTACTGAAGCTTTCTTT. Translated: CASSTHEGGTEAFF.

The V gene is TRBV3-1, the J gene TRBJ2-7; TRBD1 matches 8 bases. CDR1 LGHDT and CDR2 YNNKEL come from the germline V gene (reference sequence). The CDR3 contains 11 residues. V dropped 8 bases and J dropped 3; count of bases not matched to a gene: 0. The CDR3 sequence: CASGQGYEQYF. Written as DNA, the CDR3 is TGTGCCAGCGGACAGGGCTACGAGCAGTACTTC.

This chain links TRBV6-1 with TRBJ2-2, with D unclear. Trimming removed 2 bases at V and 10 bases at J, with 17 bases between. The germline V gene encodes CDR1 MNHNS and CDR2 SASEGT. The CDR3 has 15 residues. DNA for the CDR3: TGTGCCAGCAGTGAATCAAGTCCCGGAACTGTGGAGCTGTTTTTT. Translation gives CASSESSPGTVELFF.

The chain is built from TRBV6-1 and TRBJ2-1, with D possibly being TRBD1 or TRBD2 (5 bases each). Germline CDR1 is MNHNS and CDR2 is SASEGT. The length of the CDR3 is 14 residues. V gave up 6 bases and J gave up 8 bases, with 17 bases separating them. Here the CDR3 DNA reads TGTGCCAGCAGGACCGTTGAGGGGCAGGATGAGCAGTTCTTC. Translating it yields CASRTVEGQDEQFF.

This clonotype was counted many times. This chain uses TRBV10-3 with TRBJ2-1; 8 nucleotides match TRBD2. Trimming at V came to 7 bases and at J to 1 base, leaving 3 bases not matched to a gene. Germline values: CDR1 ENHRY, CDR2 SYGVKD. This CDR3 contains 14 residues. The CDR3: CAIKASGSYNEQFF. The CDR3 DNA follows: TGTGCCATCAAGGCTAGCGGGTCCTACAATGAGCAGTTCTTC.

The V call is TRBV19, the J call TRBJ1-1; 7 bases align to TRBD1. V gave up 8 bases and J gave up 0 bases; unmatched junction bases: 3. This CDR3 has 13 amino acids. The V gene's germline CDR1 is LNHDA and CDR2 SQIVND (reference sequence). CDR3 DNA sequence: TGTGCCAGTGACGGGACAGTGAACACTGAAGCTTTCTTT. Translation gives CASDGTVNTEAFF.

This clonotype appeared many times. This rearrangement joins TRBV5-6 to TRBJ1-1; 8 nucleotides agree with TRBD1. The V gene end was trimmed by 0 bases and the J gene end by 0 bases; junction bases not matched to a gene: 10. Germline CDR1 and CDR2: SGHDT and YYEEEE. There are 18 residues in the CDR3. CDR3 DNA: TGTGCCAGCAGCTTGGGAGCCGGGACAGGCGAACTGAACACTGAAGCTTTCTTT. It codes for CASSLGAGTGELNTEAFF.

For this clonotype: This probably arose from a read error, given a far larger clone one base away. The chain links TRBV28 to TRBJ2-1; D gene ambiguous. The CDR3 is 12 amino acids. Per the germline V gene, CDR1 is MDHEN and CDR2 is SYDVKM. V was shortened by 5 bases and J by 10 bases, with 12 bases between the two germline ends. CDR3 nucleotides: TGTGCCAGCAGTGCTGAGTCGTACGAGCAGTTCTTC. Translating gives CASSAESYEQFF. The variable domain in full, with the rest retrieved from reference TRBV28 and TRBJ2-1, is DVKVTQSSRYLVKRTGEKVFLECVQDMDHENMFWYRQDPGLGLRLIYFSYDVKMKEKGDIPEGYSVSREKKERFSLILESASTNQTSMYLCASSAESYEQFFGPGTRLTVL.

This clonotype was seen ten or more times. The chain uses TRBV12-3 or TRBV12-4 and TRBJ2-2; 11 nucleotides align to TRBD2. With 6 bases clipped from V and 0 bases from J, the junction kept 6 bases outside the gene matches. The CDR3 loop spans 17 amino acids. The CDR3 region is CASSPGLAETNTGELFF. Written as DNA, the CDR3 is TGTGCCAGCAGCCCGGGACTAGCGGAGACGAACACCGGGGAGCTGTTTTTT.